This TCR beta chain is drawn from a study of blood T cell repertoires in COVID-19. Across the whole study: Researchers got acute and convalescent COVID-19 samples from the United States, Italy and Spain.

Germline CDR1 and CDR2: MNHGY and SVAAGI. The V and J ends lost 3 bases and 6 bases, in that order; junction bases with no gene match: 10. The CDR3 totals 16 residues. The data were produced by immunoSEQ multiplex PCR, yet TCRdb's version contains in-frame clones alone and is incomplete. This repertoire shows approximately 160,000 clones, just over 85% found once; its top ten account for about 7%. The chain carries TRBV6-9 and TRBJ1-1; TRBD1 matches 10 bases. The origin of this receptor is a man over 45 with active or convalescent COVID-19. Sequenced material: peripheral blood. The DNA for the CDR3 is TGTGCCAGCAGTTACCGACAGGGGGCACCATTGGCTGAAGCTTTCTTT. Protein sequence: CASSYRQGAPLAEAFF.